The 24 T cell receptor beta chains below come from one sample, sequenced in a study of cytomegalovirus exposure and HLA in healthy donors. It was with 60 Vbeta and 13 Jbeta primers that the PCR ran. The data were produced by immunoSEQ multiplex PCR, yet TCRdb's version contains in-frame clones alone and is incomplete. The sample lists approximately 97,000 clones, 81% occurring once. Sequenced material: PBMCs. The receptors were sampled from a man between 35 and 55 years old in good health and CMV-seropositive.

This chain uses TRBV27 with TRBJ2-5; the match to TRBD1 covers 7 bases. V lost 4 bases, J lost 5 bases, and 7 bases stayed unmatched. The CDR3 extends over 14 amino acids. CDR1 is MNHEY, CDR2 SMNVEV, per germline (reference sequence). The CDR3 protein is CASSSLRQGETQYF. CDR3 coding DNA: TGTGCCAGCAGTTCCCTCCGACAGGGTGAGACCCAGTACTTC.

V gene TRBV14 combines with J gene TRBJ1-1; TRBD1 is a possible D gene (5 bases). V dropped 8 bases and J dropped 5 bases, with 18 bases sitting between them. Germline-derived CDR1 and CDR2 are SGHDN and FVKESK. CDR3 length equals 14 residues. As DNA, the CDR3 is TGTGCCAGCGGACCCTTGTTGGGGGGGACTGAAGCTTTCTTT. Amino acids: CASGPLLGGTEAFF.

V and J are TRBV5-1 and TRBJ2-3; a weak D match, TRBD1 (7 bases). The CDR3 loop spans 14 amino acids. Germline V gives CDR1 SGHRS, CDR2 YFSETQ. V was pared by 3 bases and J by 6 bases, with 14 bases between. CDR3 sequence reads: CASSSQGGLDTQYF. The CDR3 nucleotides read TGCGCCAGCAGCTCTCAGGGGGGCTTGGATACGCAGTATTTT.

The chain combines TRBV7-9 with TRBJ1-1, with TRBD1 matching 7 bases. V dropped 9 bases and J dropped 1; count of bases not matched to a gene: 2. CDR1 and CDR2 from the germline V gene are SEHNR and FQNEAQ (reference sequence). The CDR3 loop spans 12 amino acids. The CDR3 loop reads CASNRGNTEAFF. The DNA for the CDR3 is TGTGCCAGTAACAGGGGGAACACTGAAGCTTTCTTT.

This chain joins TRBV28 and TRBJ1-1, with 7 bases matching TRBD1. The CDR3 is 17 amino acids. V lost 3 bases to trimming and J lost 10 bases; unmatched junction nucleotides: 20. CDR1 is MDHEN, CDR2 SYDVKM, per germline. Here the CDR3 DNA reads TGTGCCAGCAGTTTGCCCCTTAGGGACAGCAGGGCGCAGGCAGCTTTCTTT. Translation: CASSLPLRDSRAQAAFF.

This rearrangement joins TRBV18 to TRBJ1-1; the match to TRBD1 covers 8 bases. The J segment lost 10 bases and the V segment lost 3 bases, leaving 10 bases of the junction unmatched. Germline V gene sequence: CDR1 KGHSH, CDR2 LQKENI. This CDR3 spans 14 amino acids. In DNA, the CDR3 is TGTGCCAGCTCACCGACAGGGGACGGAGGGGGAGCTTTCTTT. Its translation: CASSPTGDGGGAFF.

CDR3 protein: CASSRDRVNTEAFF. DNA of the CDR3: TGTGCCAGCAGTCGGGACAGGGTGAACACTGAAGCTTTCTTT. The rearrangement joins TRBV6-1 to TRBJ1-1; 9 bases map to TRBD1. Looked up from germline, CDR1 is MNHNS and CDR2 is SASEGT. This CDR3 has 14 residues. V gave up 5 bases and J gave up 0 bases; unmatched junction bases: 1.

As regards this clone: The DNA is omitted, as the CDR3 cannot be located on it reliably, and the CDR3 follows TCRdb's listing. The CDR3 region is CASSWGDGIQAF. This sequence joins TRBV5-6 and TRBJ1-2. The V gene's germline CDR1 is SGHDT and CDR2 YYEEEE. The CDR3 sequence runs 12 residues, both termini included.

This clone was seen once. This rearrangement joins TRBV11-2 to TRBJ1-1; possibly TRBD1 for D (6 bases). Trimming removed 3 bases from V and 14 bases from J, with 22 bases in between. Looked up from germline, CDR1 is SGHAT and CDR2 is FQNNGV. The CDR3 runs 14 residues. The CDR3 is CASSFQAGASIPFF. DNA of the CDR3: TGTGCCAGCAGCTTCCAGGCGGGGGCCTCGATACCGTTCTTT.

This clone showed up just a few times. A junction boundary mismatches the germline segment, possibly from a read error. This chain joins TRBV2 and TRBJ2-3, with 9 bases matching TRBD2. The germline CDR1 and CDR2 sequences are SNHLY and FYNNEI. This CDR3 is 15 amino acids long. The CDR3 protein is CASSEALAGKDTQYF. In nucleotides, the CDR3 is TGTGCCAGCAGCGAAGCGCTAGCGGGGAAAGATACGCAGTATTTT.

This clone was detected once. The chain joins TRBV6-6 to TRBJ2-7; the D gene is possibly TRBD2 (6 bases). In germline, CDR1 is MNHNY, CDR2 SVGAGI (reference sequence). The CDR3 covers 15 residues. Trimming took 6 bases from V and 6 from J, leaving 21 bases between them. The chain's CDR3 is CASRDRDGSIIEQYF. As DNA, the CDR3 is TGTGCCAGCAGGGACCGGGACGGGAGTATCATCGAGCAGTACTTC.

The rearrangement uses TRBV19 and TRBJ2-2, with 10 positions matching TRBD1. Germline V gene data show CDR1 as LNHDA and CDR2 as SQIVND (reference sequence). The CDR3 consists of 20 residues. The junction had 18 bases not matched to a gene; V was cut back by 3 bases and J by 5 bases. CDR3 sequence reads: CASSIGGLGQGPERTGELFF. The DNA of the CDR3 is TGTGCCAGTAGTATCGGGGGTCTGGGACAGGGGCCAGAGAGGACCGGGGAGCTGTTTTTT. Variable domain in full (rest from reference TRBV19 and TRBJ2-2): DGGITQSPKYLFRKEGQNVTLSCEQNLNHDAMYWYRQDPGQGLRLIYYSQIVNDFQKGDIAEGYSVSREKKESFPLTVTSAQKNPTAFYLCASSIGGLGQGPERTGELFFGEGSRLTVL.

This CDR3 is CASSGFRQGIYSYEQYF. The CDR3 coding sequence is TGCGCCAGCAGTGGTTTTCGACAGGGAATTTACTCCTACGAGCAGTACTTC. The rearrangement links TRBV10-2 to TRBJ2-7, with 7 bases lining up with TRBD1. J gave up 0 bases and V 4 bases, and 12 bases lay outside the gene matches. The CDR3 consists of 17 residues. Germline CDR1 is WSHSY and CDR2 is SAAADI.

The chain links TRBV30 to TRBJ2-7; 9 bases fit TRBD2. Losses at the gene ends were 2 bases for V and 6 bases for J; bases not matched to a gene: 8. Germline loops: CDR1 GTSNPN, CDR2 SVGIG (reference sequence). This CDR3 is built from 14 residues. As DNA, the CDR3 is TGTGCCTGGAGTCGTGATAGCGGGAGAACCGAGCAGTACTTC. Amino acids: CAWSRDSGRTEQYF.

This clone was recorded once. The chain employs TRBV29-1 and TRBJ2-3; the match to TRBD1 covers 7 bases. The V gene's germline CDR1 is SQVTM and CDR2 ANQGSEA. The CDR3 totals 12 residues. V gave up 8 bases and J gave up 3 bases; unmatched junction bases: 5. The CDR3 loop is CSTGTVTDTQYF. The CDR3 DNA reads TGCAGCACAGGGACAGTGACAGATACGCAGTATTTT.

This sequence joins TRBV28 and TRBJ1-1; D gene ambiguous. Trimming took off 6 bases at V and 2 bases at J, with 7 bases between the two ends. Per germline, CDR1 MDHEN and CDR2 SYDVKM. This CDR3 is 12 amino acids long. CDR3 sequence reads: CASRLTNTEAFF. Written as DNA, the CDR3 is TGTGCCAGCAGACTGACTAACACTGAAGCTTTCTTT.

The chain combines TRBV5-4 with TRBJ1-3, with D perhaps TRBD1 (6 bases). Trimming shortened V by 1 base and J by 0 bases, and 8 bases separated the two germline ends. From germline, CDR1 is SGHNT and CDR2 YYREEE (reference sequence). The CDR3 sequence is 15 residues long. CDR3 sequence reads: CASSLRGGSGNTIYF. In DNA, the CDR3 is TGTGCCAGCAGCTTGAGAGGGGGCTCTGGAAACACCATATATTTT. The whole variable domain, filled in from reference TRBV5-4 and TRBJ1-3, reads ETGVTQSPTHLIKTRGQQVTLRCSSQSGHNTVSWYQQALGQGPQFIFQYYREEENGRGNFPPRFSGLQFPNYSSELNVNALELDDSALYLCASSLRGGSGNTIYFGEGSWLTVV.

The rearrangement links TRBV5-1 to TRBJ1-1; possibly TRBD1 for D (5 bases). The CDR3 is made up of 13 amino acids. Per germline, CDR1 SGHRS and CDR2 YFSETQ. Trimming stripped 4 bases from V and 4 bases from J, with 11 bases between. CDR3: CASSQDTSTEAFF. DNA for the CDR3: TGCGCCAGCAGCCAGGACACGTCCACTGAAGCTTTCTTT.

The gene calls are TRBV7-2 and TRBJ2-7, with a tentative D call TRBD2 (5 bases). The CDR3 sequence is 14 residues long. Germline loops: CDR1 SGHTA, CDR2 FQGNSA. Trimming left V 1 base short and J 0 bases short, with 7 bases between. The chain's CDR3 is CASSLVRDSYEQYF. The CDR3, as DNA: TGTGCCAGCAGCTTAGTTCGGGACTCCTACGAGCAGTACTTC.

The rearrangement uses TRBV6-1 and TRBJ2-5; perhaps TRBD2 as D (6 bases). In germline, CDR1 is MNHNS, CDR2 SASEGT. Trimming took 2 bases from V and 5 from J, leaving 18 bases between them. The CDR3 totals 16 residues. The CDR3 region has the DNA TGTGCCAGCAGTGAAATTGCCTCCAGCGCGGGGGAGACCCAGTACTTC. It encodes CASSEIASSAGETQYF.

The rearrangement joins TRBV18 to TRBJ2-7, with 10 bases lining up with TRBD1. Germline V gene lookup returns CDR1 KGHSH and CDR2 LQKENI. CDR3 size: 14 residues. V gave up 6 bases and J gave up 4 bases; unmatched junction bases: 6. The CDR3, as DNA: TGTGCCAGCTCCCAAGGACAGGGGGTGTACGAGCAGTACTTC. Translation gives CASSQGQGVYEQYF.

This sequence joins TRBV19 and TRBJ1-2, with TRBD1 identical over 7 bases. This CDR3 is 15 amino acids long. V lost 0 bases to trimming and J lost 8 bases; unmatched junction nucleotides: 9. The V gene's germline CDR1 is LNHDA and CDR2 SQIVND (reference sequence). In DNA form, the CDR3 reads TGTGCCAGTAGTATAGAAGGGAGGAGGGGGCGCGGCTACACCTTC. It specifies CASSIEGRRGRGYTF.

The chain uses TRBV13 and TRBJ2-7; 11 bases agree with TRBD2. V dropped 5 bases and J dropped 2; count of bases not matched to a gene: 5. There are 15 residues in the CDR3. Per germline, CDR1 PRHDT and CDR2 FYEKMQ (reference sequence). The CDR3 DNA reads as TGTGCCAGCAGCCACAGTAGCGGGGGGGCCTACGAGCAGTACTTC. Protein product: CASSHSSGGAYEQYF.

The rearrangement links TRBV6-5 to TRBJ1-1; 8 bases line up with TRBD1. CDR3 length: 15 residues. V shed 5 bases and J 2 bases; nucleotides not matched to a gene: 7. Looked up from germline, CDR1 is MNHEY and CDR2 is SVGAGI. The CDR3 sequence is CASSLAQGVNTEAFF. Here the CDR3 DNA reads TGTGCCAGCAGTCTTGCACAGGGGGTTAACACTGAAGCTTTCTTT.